This T cell receptor (beta chain) comes out of a study of shared clonotypes between healthy human individuals. Germline-derived CDR1 and CDR2 are SGDLS and YYNGEE. The CDR3 contains 17 residues. Trimming shortened V by 2 bases and J by 4 bases, and 18 bases separated the two germline ends. Assay: immunoSEQ multiplex PCR; the TCRdb copy retains only in-frame clones and omits some. The table has about 1.1 million clones, roughly 80% seen once. Material for sequencing was memory CD4+ T cells from PBMCs. Stated subset: CD45RA-negative fraction. The chain carries TRBV9 and TRBJ2-2; D tentatively reads TRBD1 or TRBD2 (5 bases each). This TCR came from a man in his late teens or twenties in good health. Some clones in this sample may be carry-over from other donors' samples. The CDR3, as DNA: TGTGCCAGCAGCGTGGGGACCGCGGCAGGGATCACCGGGGAGCTGTTTTTT. This gives the protein CASSVGTAAGITGELFF.